This T cell receptor beta chain came from a study of cytomegalovirus exposure and HLA in healthy donors (dated 2017 in TCRdb). Regarding the study in general: An earlier analysis of roughly 500 of the donors reported approximately 300 Gb of sequence data and around 110 million unique TCR beta sequences obtained from roughly 180 million T cells. An early release covering more than 500 HLA-typed donors comprised about 300 gigabases of sequencing data and tens of millions of unique TCR sequences. Of the 398 genotyped donors, over 70% fell in the genetic ancestry cluster associated with self-reported Caucasian donors. The study aimed to test whether signatures of past pathogen exposure could be identified by cataloging public T cell receptors. The T cell repertoires of some 670 subjects were profiled by immunosequencing and related to cytomegalovirus serostatus. A separate validation cohort of over 95 different subjects was used in addition to the approximately 700-subject first cohort. To predict cytomegalovirus infection status, the study combined high-throughput TCR immunosequencing, statistical association of individual TCRs with disease status, and machine learning. A later analysis re-examined previously published TCR beta repertoires from roughly 650 donors and added high-resolution HLA genotyping to investigate patterns of TCR occurrence. Rather than drawing on any new phenotypic data, the later analysis identified candidate immune exposures from TCR beta sequences and the way those sequences occurred across donors. In an earlier analysis of about 590 of the donors, high-throughput TCR beta sequencing was used to judge whether each TCR beta V gene segment behaved as functional or pseudogenic. Donor age, sex, ethnicity and CMV serostatus were compiled alongside the repertoire data. A later genetic analysis used genome-wide SNP genotypes for about 60% of the 666 donors, treating that subset as a discovery cohort. Every discovery cohort repertoire had been produced on one sequencing platform. HLA typing included class I and class II loci at four-digit resolution. Typing coverage differed by locus: A, B, C, DRB1 and DQB1 were typed in roughly 620-640 donors, DQA1 in 522, DPA1 in around 600, and DPB1 in about 450. Because of strong linkage in the cohort, four or five DR-DQ haplotypes were treated as single units for association and clustering. On average, 235,054 unique TCR beta nucleotide sequences were sequenced per donor among 350 to 400 genotyped donors of the cohort, with roughly 20% of those sequences being non-productive. Beyond this particular receptor, the publication reports: The only immune exposure information available for the cohort was CMV serostatus. In a later analysis, HLA-associated TCR beta chains were found to be more clonally expanded and to have lower generation probabilities than equally common non-associated chains. Because the 87-base-pair reads could not distinguish some IMGT-functional V segments, including TRBV6-2 and TRBV6-3, those segments were excluded. Assigning TCR associations to individual alleles was difficult when HLA alleles, especially DR and DQ, strongly co-occurred. In a later analysis, TCR association rates were found to vary across HLA loci, with the most associated TCRs seen for DRB1 alleles and the fewest for HLA-C alleles. The classifier was reported to diagnose cytomegalovirus status with high specificity and sensitivity in both the original and validation cohorts. Compared with the 666-donor mean, donors in an Asian-associated ancestry cluster had fewer N-insertions in productive TCRs, according to a later genetic analysis. Broadly in line with IMGT annotations, most TCR beta V segments showed up in productive rearrangements about 87% or about 30% of the time in an earlier analysis of under 700 of the donors. The authors suggested that the approach could potentially be generalized to other disease states and immunological phenotypes. In a later analysis, several top co-occurrence clusters were reported to appear linked to parvovirus B19, influenza, CMV and Epstein-Barr virus. According to a later analysis, most CMV-associated TCR beta chains appeared to be HLA-restricted, and the HLA associations seemed to be driven largely by CMV exposure. HLA typing was unavailable for some donors at each locus, so association tests used only the typed subset. Only TCR beta chains were sequenced in this cohort, and the absence of alpha or paired-chain data limited detectable features. The study gave a list of about 150 TCR beta chains associated with cytomegalovirus. An association between a missense DCLRE1C variant and V-gene and J-gene trimming of TCR beta chains was found in a later genetic analysis and replicated in an independent cohort. Most TCR sequences were seen in very few donors, while some public TCRs were found in many individuals. In vitro tests confirmed that a few of the cytomegalovirus-associated TCR beta chains recognize cytomegalovirus antigens. Presence/absence analyses assumed roughly uniform sequencing depth across donors, an assumption that may not hold. Linkage disequilibrium might explain the correlated functional status among segregating V segments, but an unknown experimental factor could not be excluded. A cluster of highly shared sequence variants was judged likely to represent a technical artifact of the sequencing pipeline. A further reported finding was that TCR beta sequences accurately predicted the HLA-A and HLA-B alleles for most subjects in the first cohort. Specific HLA alleles were associated with more than 15,000 TCR beta sequences at a false discovery rate of 0.05 in a later analysis. The earlier analysis of fewer than 750 of the donors excluded some 15 rarely observed V segments, including chromosome 9 orphons, because counts were too low.

In total, 666 healthy bone marrow donors made up the cohort. At the time of sampling, all cohort members were nominally healthy, though unrecorded immune exposures were likely present. The donor was CMV seropositive and belonged to the group of 250 to 300 seropositive cohort members. Every donor gave a peripheral blood sample, and the peripheral blood mononuclear cells from that sample were used for TCR beta sequencing. The Qiagen DNeasy Blood Extraction Kit was used to extract genomic DNA from the blood cell samples. V sheds 4 bases and J sheds 4 bases, leaving 13 bases between their ends. The CDR3 has 15 amino acids, counting the end cysteine and phenylalanine. The entry retains the CDR3 DNA only, 45 bases that are in frame from base 1. CDR1 and CDR2, per the germline V gene (reference sequence), are LNHDA and SQIVND. The library was built by means of the immunoSEQ multiplex PCR assay. The multiplex PCR relied on a mix of 60 forward primers for TCR Vbeta segments and 13 reverse primers for TCR Jbeta segments. The CDR3 region of rearranged TCR beta genes was amplified from genomic DNA by a multiplex PCR assay. Amplified TCR beta libraries were sequenced as 87-base-pair reads on the Illumina HiSeq System. From the authors' description of their analysis: Across the 700 or so repertoires, a later analysis counted 80 million or so unique TCR beta chains, some 11 million of which were shared by at least two donors. Raw reads were error-corrected and collapsed into unique sequences by a nearest-neighbor algorithm in which closely related sequences were merged to remove PCR and sequencing errors. Alignment of CDR3 sequences to IMGT reference sequences was used to assign V, D and J gene segments. For a sequence to be retained, a match of at least six nucleotides to both a V gene segment and a J gene segment was required. A rearrangement was called productive if the CDR3 had no stop codons and remained in frame with V and J, and every other rearrangement was called non-productive. CDR3 was defined by IMGT convention, running from the second conserved V-encoded cysteine to the conserved J-encoded phenylalanine. The earlier analysis of about 610 of the donors excluded sequences that lacked an unambiguous match to a single V gene segment. In an earlier analysis of about 590 of the donors, a V segment was called functional when productive rearrangements were above 56.7%, and segregating when the standard deviation between donors exceeded 5%. A statistical classification framework was developed to diagnose cytomegalovirus status using the catalog of TCR beta chain sequences. A later analysis assigned V and J genes by comparing TCR nucleotide sequences with IMGT/GENE-DB human TR gene sequences. Using the TCRdist pipeline, a later analysis assigned CDR3 sequences along with most-parsimonious VDJ recombination scenarios. In a later analysis, each TCR beta chain was defined by its CDR3 amino acid sequence together with its V-gene family, and reads without a unique V-gene family were excluded. In a later analysis, a few hundred highly shared, low-generation-probability nucleotide sequences were removed to address suspected cross-contamination and a sequencing artifact. In a later analysis, a clonal expansion index for each public chain was calculated from normalized within-repertoire ranks of inferred template counts. In a later analysis, generation probabilities were computed using a VDJ recombination model fitted to out-of-frame rearrangements, and the results were checked against IGoR. In a later analysis, hypergeometric tests were used to score TCR-TCR, TCR-HLA and TCR-CMV co-occurrence, with a repertoire-size bias correction applied to TCR pairs. To estimate false discovery rates, a later analysis permuted the HLA or CMV assignments 20 times. In a later analysis, co-occurring TCRs were grouped using DBSCAN, with TCRdist sequence similarity added in when clustering inside HLA-allele-positive subsets. For co-occurrence clustering, repertoires with fewer than 30,000 or more than 120,000 public chains were excluded, along with roughly 5 repertoires with anomalous nucleotide sharing. TCRdb took this table from immuneACCESS and kept in-frame rearrangements with V and J called. Such tables lack part of the clones; where checked against another copy, unresolved V genes explain under half of the gap, and the rest is unexplained. The V and J calls and the clone size are those of that table, but D and trimming were determined from the DNA. Present in this sample are some 150,000 clones, over 70% of which were seen just once. 6.5% to 8.5% of the sample is in the top ten clones.

Worth noting for this clone: No antigen is known for it. One base away there is no much larger clone; base qualities are not given.

The chain employs TRBV19 and TRBJ2-2; TRBD1 could be the D gene, as 5 bases match. The source of this sequence is a woman aged 35 to 49 in good health and CMV-seropositive. The sample taken for sequencing was PBMCs. The bases are TGTGCCAGTAGTACGATTCAGGGTGCCACCGGGGAGCTGTTTTTT. Its product reads: CASSTIQGATGELFF.